One sample yielded the 8 T cell receptor beta chains listed below, sequenced in a study of PD-L1 blockade in urothelial cancer. The assay was immunoSEQ multiplex PCR, and TCRdb's table has in-frame clones only and misses some. The sample lists around 63,000 clones; roughly 81% were seen once. Noted time point: pretreatment peripheral blood. Sample: PBMCs, taken around atezolizumab (anti-PD-L1) treatment. These receptor sequences come from a man aged 70 or older with urothelial cancer.

The chain combines TRBV18 with TRBJ2-7, with 8 bases fitting TRBD1. The germline V gene has CDR1 KGHSH and CDR2 LQKENI. The CDR3 is 13 residues long. The trim removed 2 bases at V and 6 bases at J, leaving 3 bases unmatched. The DNA of the CDR3 is TGTGCCAGCTCACCATCAGGGGGCTTCGAGCAGTACTTC. This sequence encodes CASSPSGGFEQYF.

The table lists this clone with a count of one. This rearrangement joins TRBV2 to TRBJ1-5; D is undetermined. V shed 7 bases and J shed 1 base, with 14 bases lying between them. The germline CDR1 and CDR2 sequences are SNHLY and FYNNEI. CDR3 length: 15 residues. The CDR3 reads CASTGPTRSNQPQHF. The CDR3 DNA is TGTGCCAGCACAGGTCCCACCAGGAGCAATCAGCCCCAGCATTTT.

In this sample, this clone turned up once. This chain connects TRBV11-2 to TRBJ1-5; 8 nucleotides match TRBD1. V lost 5 bases to trimming and J lost 4 bases; unmatched junction nucleotides: 4. The CDR3 totals 14 residues. Germline CDR1 and CDR2: SGHAT and FQNNGV. For the CDR3, the DNA is TGTGCCAGCAGCCCGGACAGGGTGAATCAGCCCCAGCATTTT. Its protein product is CASSPDRVNQPQHF. The full variable domain, completed using reference TRBV11-2 and TRBJ1-5, is EAGVAQSPRYKIIEKRQSVAFWCNPISGHATLYWYQQILGQGPKLLIQFQNNGVVDDSQLPKDRFSAERLKGVDSTLKIQPAKLEDSAVYLCASSPDRVNQPQHFGDGTRLSIL.

Worth noting for this clone: One end of the junction is discordant with germline, which a read error may explain. The gene calls are TRBV7-7 and TRBJ2-1, with D possibly being TRBD2 (5 bases). Germline CDR1 is SSHAT and CDR2 is FNYEAQ (reference sequence). The CDR3 runs to 13 residues. CDR3 coding DNA: TGTGCTAGCAGCTTAAGACTACACAATGAGCAGTTCTTC. This sequence encodes CASSLRLHNEQFF.

The chain combines TRBV14 with TRBJ1-2, with 8 bases matching TRBD1. The V gene's germline CDR1 is SGHDN and CDR2 FVKESK. V shed 4 bases and J 0 bases; nucleotides not matched to a gene: 7. CDR3 length equals 16 residues. CDR3 sequence: CASSPWDRRANYGYTF. CDR3 coding DNA: TGTGCCAGCAGCCCCTGGGACAGGCGAGCTAACTATGGCTACACCTTC.

V and J are TRBV27 and TRBJ2-3; 13 nucleotides line up with TRBD2. The CDR3 loop spans 15 amino acids. Trimming removed 7 bases from V and 5 bases from J; junction bases left unmatched: 6. Germline CDR1 and CDR2: MNHEY and SMNVEV (reference sequence). The chain's CDR3 is CASTTSGGVGDTQYF. The CDR3 region has the DNA TGTGCCAGCACTACTAGCGGGGGGGTTGGAGATACGCAGTATTTT.

The rearrangement links TRBV7-2 to TRBJ2-5, with TRBD2 as a possible D gene (7 bases). Germline CDR1 reads SGHTA; CDR2 reads FQGNSA. The length of the CDR3 is 16 residues. Trimming took 1 base from V and 6 from J, leaving 18 bases between them. The CDR3 DNA reads as TGTGCCAGCAGCTTAGAAGGGGGGGGGCTCCCCAAGACCCAGTACTTC. Its translation: CASSLEGGGLPKTQYF.

The V call is TRBV11-2, the J call TRBJ2-7; tentative D call: TRBD1 (6 bases). Germline V gene sequence: CDR1 SGHAT, CDR2 FQNNGV. Trimming removed 5 bases at V and 3 bases at J, with 11 bases between. The CDR3 is 13 amino acids. The CDR3 bases are TGTGCCAGCAGCCACCGGGACAACTACGAGCAGTACTTC. Translated, it gives CASSHRDNYEQYF.